These 10 T cell receptor beta chains originate from one sample sequenced in a study of graft-versus-host responses after intestinal transplantation. The protocol was immunoSEQ multiplex PCR, while the TCRdb copy is restricted to in-frame clones and leaves out a portion. In the table there are about 54,000 clones, about 90% of which are singletons. The specimen was PBMCs, collected around 95 weeks after intestinal transplant. The source of these receptors is a human patient who received an intestinal transplant, so some T cells may come from the graft donor.

The CDR3 bases are TGTGCCAGCAGCCCAGGGGAGAGCGGGGGGGCCTACAATGAGCAGTTCTTC. It is translated as CASSPGESGGAYNEQFF. J is TRBJ2-1 and V is TRBV13, with 10 nucleotides matching TRBD2. The J segment lost 2 bases and the V segment lost 5 bases, leaving 9 bases of the junction unmatched. The CDR3 has 17 residues. Germline CDR1 PRHDT, CDR2 FYEKMQ (reference sequence).

This clone was detected once. This chain joins TRBV2 and TRBJ1-5, with a weak D call TRBD1 (6 bases). Germline CDR1 reads SNHLY; CDR2 reads FYNNEI. V lost 0 bases to trimming and J lost 3 bases, with 12 bases between them. CDR3 length: 16 residues. For the CDR3, the DNA is TGTGCCAGCAGTGAAGCCTGGACAGTATCCAATCAGCCCCAGCATTTT. It codes for CASSEAWTVSNQPQHF. Together with reference TRBV2 and TRBJ1-5, the CDR3 gives the full variable domain: EPEVTQTPSHQVTQMGQEVILRCVPISNHLYFYWYRQILGQKVEFLVSFYNNEISEKSEIFDDQFSVERPDGSNFTLKIRSTKLEDSAMYFCASSEAWTVSNQPQHFGDGTRLSIL.

The count of this clone is one. V usage is TRBV15 and J usage is TRBJ2-2; D perhaps matches TRBD1 (5 bases). The V gene's germline CDR1 is LNHNV and CDR2 YYDKDF (reference sequence). The CDR3 is made up of 14 amino acids. The V end was cut by 8 bases, the J end by 5 bases, with 15 bases between. CDR3 coding DNA: TGTGCCACCGGTTCAAAAGGGGTTACCGGGGAGCTGTTTTTT. Its protein is CATGSKGVTGELFF.

This clone has a single count. V gene TRBV5-1 combines with J gene TRBJ1-1, with D possibly matching TRBD1 (6 bases). Germline V CDR1 and CDR2: SGHRS, YFSETQ. Trimming took off 0 bases at V and 7 bases at J, with 19 bases between the two ends. The CDR3 covers 16 residues. In DNA, the CDR3 is TGCGCCAGCAGCTTGGTATCTTGGGGGGGCCGGGGTGAAGCTTTCTTT. It yields the protein CASSLVSWGGRGEAFF.

This chain uses TRBV19 with TRBJ1-4; D is unresolved. Trimming removed 6 bases at V and 8 bases at J, with 7 bases between. Germline V gene sequence: CDR1 LNHDA, CDR2 SQIVND (reference sequence). The CDR3 covers 11 residues. In nucleotides, the CDR3 is TGTGCCAGTAGCGGAAGGGAAAAACTGTTTTTT. This codes for CASSGREKLFF.

This clone was seen once. The genes are TRBV6-1 and TRBJ2-1; TRBD2 is a possible D gene (5 bases). Germline CDR1 MNHNS, CDR2 SASEGT. V lost 2 bases and J lost 5, with 13 bases in between. The CDR3 covers 15 residues. The CDR3 is CASSEWESTNNEQFF. CDR3 nucleotides: TGTGCCAGCAGTGAATGGGAGAGCACCAACAATGAGCAGTTCTTC.

J is TRBJ2-1 and V is TRBV11-3, with 13 bases aligning to TRBD2. The CDR3 spans 15 residues. Trimming took 3 bases from V and 7 from J; bases not matched to a gene: 3. The germline gives CDR1 SGHNT, CDR2 YENEEA. The CDR3 loop is CASSFTSGGANEQFF. CDR3 in DNA: TGTGCCAGCAGCTTTACTAGCGGGGGGGCGAATGAGCAGTTCTTC.

The rearrangement uses TRBV30 and TRBJ1-1, with D possibly being TRBD1 (5 bases). The CDR3 extends over 12 amino acids. Trimming took off 4 bases at V and 6 bases at J, with 12 bases between the two ends. Looked up from germline, CDR1 is GTSNPN and CDR2 is SVGIG (reference sequence). The CDR3 sequence is CAWTPGTAEAFF. The CDR3 DNA reads TGTGCCTGGACCCCCGGGACTGCTGAAGCTTTCTTT. Full variable domain (rest looked up from reference TRBV30 and TRBJ1-1): SQTIHQWPATLVQPVGSPLSLECTVEGTSNPNLYWYRQAAGRGLQLLFYSVGIGQISSEVPQNLSASRPQDRQFILSSKKLLLSDSGFYLCAWTPGTAEAFFGQGTRLTVV.

This chain uses TRBV19 with TRBJ1-1, with 8 bases aligning to TRBD1. The CDR3 loop spans 13 amino acids. Germline V lookup: CDR1 LNHDA, CDR2 SQIVND (reference sequence). V gave up 7 bases and J gave up 1 base; unmatched junction bases: 2. CDR3 in DNA: TGTGCCAGTAAGCAGGGGGCGAACACTGAAGCTTTCTTT. Encoded protein: CASKQGANTEAFF. Drawing the rest from reference TRBV19 and TRBJ1-1, the complete variable domain is DGGITQSPKYLFRKEGQNVTLSCEQNLNHDAMYWYRQDPGQGLRLIYYSQIVNDFQKGDIAEGYSVSREKKESFPLTVTSAQKNPTAFYLCASKQGANTEAFFGQGTRLTVV.

CDR3: CATSRDWRGFGLKTQYF. The CDR3 DNA reads TGTGCCACCAGCAGAGATTGGAGGGGCTTTGGTCTAAAGACCCAGTACTTC. This chain joins TRBV15 and TRBJ2-5, with D perhaps matching TRBD2 (6 bases). CDR1 and CDR2 from the germline V gene are LNHNV and YYDKDF (reference sequence). Trimming cost V 0 bases and J 6 bases, with 20 bases left between them. There are 17 residues in the CDR3.